Listed here are 18 T cell receptor beta chains from one sample, sequenced in a study of regulatory T cells in long-lasting Graves disease. Time point of the sample: newly diagnosed GD, antithyroid drugs for less than 3 months. There was RNA extracted from PBMCs, and the TCR library was made from it. Arm-PCR with iRepertoire HTBI primers amplified the CDR3 regions for these TCR beta libraries. TCRdb recomputed calls from the multiplex PCR reads with MiXCR, one row per CDR3 protein. In the table there are 450,000 to 600,000 distinct CDR3 sequences, about 13% of which are singletons. The same specimen was also included in a second study, on T cells in Graves' hyperthyroidism and ophthalmopathy.

The sample in question was peripheral blood mononuclear cells (PBMCs), obtained at new diagnosis, from a patient treated with antithyroid drugs. The origin of the receptors is a man younger than 45 with Graves disease.

J is TRBJ2-5 and V is TRBV20-1, with D perhaps given as TRBD1 or TRBD2 (5 bases each). Trimming stripped 1 base from V and 4 bases from J, with 13 bases between. In germline, CDR1 is DFQATT, CDR2 SNEGSKA (reference sequence). CDR3 length: 14 residues. The chain's CDR3 is CSARVGAGGETQYF. CDR3 nucleotide sequence: TGCAGTGCTAGAGTAGGGGCAGGAGGAGAGACCCAGTACTTC.

There are many counts of this clonotype. The chain carries TRBV3-1 and TRBJ1-3; TRBD1 aligns across 8 bases. J was trimmed by 3 bases and V by 4 bases; bases with no gene match: 5. Per germline, CDR1 LGHDT and CDR2 YNNKEL (reference sequence). The CDR3 length is 15 residues. The CDR3 nucleotides are TGTGCCAGCAGCCCAGTGGGGACAGGTGGAAACACCATATATTTT. Translated, it gives CASSPVGTGGNTIYF.

This clonotype came up a few times. V is TRBV19 and J is TRBJ2-3; D is possibly TRBD1 (5 bases). V was cut by 7 bases and J by 0 bases, with 14 bases left in between. This CDR3 comprises 15 residues. Germline assignment: CDR1 LNHDA and CDR2 SQIVND (reference sequence). CDR3 bases: TGTGCCAGTACCAGACAGATTACTAGCACAGATACGCAGTATTTT. Translation gives CASTRQITSTDTQYF.

With regard to this clonotype: The junction differs from germline at one of its ends, possibly a read error. The chain recombines TRBV20-1 with TRBJ1-1; D is perhaps TRBD1 (6 bases). The germline gives CDR1 DFQATT, CDR2 SNEGSKA (reference sequence). The length of the CDR3 is 16 residues. The CDR3 sequence: CSASGFGGRGNTEALF. CDR3 bases: TGCAGTGCTAGCGGTTTTGGGGGGAGGGGGAACACTGAAGCTCTCTTT.

The CDR3 region is CASSLRFWGQARQETQYF. Here the CDR3 DNA reads TGTGCCAGCAGTTTAAGGTTTTGGGGCCAGGCACGACAAGAGACCCAGTACTTC. This chain links TRBV12-3 or TRBV12-4 with TRBJ2-5, with TRBD1 as a possible D gene (5 bases). Trimming pared 2 bases from V and 2 bases from J, leaving 21 bases between. The CDR3 totals 18 residues.

Many counts were recorded for this clonotype. V and J are TRBV29-1 and TRBJ2-7, with D unclear. The germline V gene encodes CDR1 SQVTM and CDR2 ANQGSEA. The CDR3 consists of 11 residues. V was pared by 4 bases and J by 4 bases, with 8 bases between. The CDR3 spells CSVVQGYEQYF. In DNA, the CDR3 is TGCAGCGTTGTTCAAGGGTACGAGCAGTACTTC.

V is TRBV20-1 and J is TRBJ2-3; D may be TRBD1 (7 bases). From germline, CDR1 is DFQATT and CDR2 SNEGSKA (reference sequence). Deletions cut 3 bases from V and 5 bases from J, with 15 bases between. CDR3 size: 14 residues. The CDR3 DNA is TGCAGTGCTAGGGAGGGGGCTTGGGGAGATACGCAGTATTTT. Translation gives CSAREGAWGDTQYF.

This clonotype was seen more than once but under ten times. V and J are TRBV30 and TRBJ2-3; TRBD2 aligns across 12 bases. The germline V gene encodes CDR1 GTSNPN and CDR2 SVGIG (reference sequence). V gave up 8 bases and J gave up 6 bases; unmatched junction bases: 12. This CDR3 spans 15 amino acids. As DNA, the CDR3 is TGTGCCGGGACTAGCGGGCCAGCCCCGGCGGATACGCAGTATTTT. Protein: CAGTSGPAPADTQYF.

This clonotype was seen at least ten times. V is TRBV28 and J is TRBJ1-6; D call uncertain. The V gene lost 1 base and the J gene lost 10 bases, with 20 bases spanning the gap. The CDR3 spans 17 residues. The germline V gene encodes CDR1 MDHEN and CDR2 SYDVKM. Here the CDR3 reads CASSLFGARRRESPLHF. The CDR3 region has the DNA TGTGCCAGCAGTTTATTTGGCGCACGGAGGAGGGAGTCACCCCTCCACTTT.

The chain combines TRBV13 with TRBJ1-1; 10 bases agree with TRBD1. The CDR3 extends over 15 amino acids. The germline V gene encodes CDR1 PRHDT and CDR2 FYEKMQ (reference sequence). Unmatched junction bases numbered 6, after V lost 7 bases and J lost 1 base. This CDR3 is CASTFRTGGNTEAFF. The CDR3 nucleotides are TGTGCCAGCACCTTCCGGACAGGGGGGAACACTGAAGCTTTCTTT.

This clonotype was seen ten or more times. This chain uses TRBV28 with TRBJ2-1; possibly TRBD2 for D (6 bases). CDR1 is MDHEN and CDR2 is SYDVKM in the germline V gene. The ends were cut back, 8 bases at V and 3 bases at J, with 14 bases in the middle. The CDR3 contains 14 residues. The CDR3 here is CASSALSGYNEQFF. The CDR3 DNA reads TGTGCCAGCTCAGCCCTTAGCGGCTACAATGAGCAGTTCTTC.

The J gene is TRBJ2-7, the V gene TRBV19; a possible D gene is TRBD2 (5 bases). This CDR3 is 14 amino acids long. Germline CDR1 LNHDA, CDR2 SQIVND (reference sequence). Trimming left V 3 bases short and J 1 base short, with 10 bases between. CDR3 protein: CASSIGPGSYEQYF. For the CDR3, the DNA is TGTGCCAGTAGTATCGGCCCGGGGTCCTACGAGCAGTACTTC.

This clonotype was seen many times. The chain links TRBV2 to TRBJ2-7; D is unclear. The V end lost 4 bases, the J end lost 0 bases, and 7 bases lay between the germline ends. The CDR3 extends over 13 amino acids. Germline V lookup: CDR1 SNHLY, CDR2 FYNNEI. In DNA, the CDR3 is TGTGCCAGCAGTGCGACCAACTCCTACGAGCAGTACTTC. Translating gives CASSATNSYEQYF.

The chain couples TRBV7-2 to TRBJ2-3; 11 bases match TRBD2. V lost 5 bases to trimming and J lost 1 base; unmatched junction nucleotides: 5. CDR1 SGHTA and CDR2 FQGNSA come from the germline V gene. The CDR3 length is 16 residues. The CDR3 coding sequence is TGTGCCAGCAGCGCGGGGACTAGCGGACGCACAGATACGCAGTATTTT. Amino acid sequence: CASSAGTSGRTDTQYF.

The chain combines TRBV19 with TRBJ2-7; TRBD1 matches at 7 bases. From germline, CDR1 is LNHDA and CDR2 SQIVND (reference sequence). Unmatched junction bases numbered 7, after V lost 4 bases and J lost 4 bases. The CDR3 has 14 amino acids. CDR3 DNA: TGTGCCAGTAGTACTGTAAGGGGGCGGTACGAGCAGTACTTC. This translates into CASSTVRGRYEQYF. Using reference TRBV19 and TRBJ2-7 for the parts outside the CDR3, the full variable domain is DGGITQSPKYLFRKEGQNVTLSCEQNLNHDAMYWYRQDPGQGLRLIYYSQIVNDFQKGDIAEGYSVSREKKESFPLTVTSAQKNPTAFYLCASSTVRGRYEQYFGPGTRLTVT.

The V and J genes are TRBV3-1 and TRBJ2-1; 8 nucleotides agree with TRBD2. V lost 6 bases and J lost 5; bases outside the gene matches: 6. Germline V CDR1 and CDR2: LGHDT, YNNKEL (reference sequence). This CDR3 spans 14 amino acids. The CDR3 sequence: CASSLTSENNEQFF. The DNA for the CDR3 is TGTGCCAGCAGTCTGACTAGCGAAAACAATGAGCAGTTCTTC.

This clonotype was seen a few times. The chain combines TRBV10-3 with TRBJ1-6, with unresolved D. Germline-derived CDR1 and CDR2 are ENHRY and SYGVKD. The CDR3 consists of 14 residues. Trimming pared 0 bases from V and 7 bases from J, leaving 7 bases between. The CDR3 DNA reads TGTGCCATCAGTGAGTCAGAACGGAATTCACCCCTCCACTTT. Its protein is CAISESERNSPLHF.

In regard to this clonotype: A much larger clone lies a single base off, so this may be a read error. The rearrangement joins TRBV12-3 or TRBV12-4 to TRBJ2-7; TRBD1 is a possible D gene (5 bases). The CDR3 is 12 residues long. V was shortened by 5 bases and J by 7 bases, with 12 bases between the two germline ends. CDR3 bases: TGTGCCAGCAGTACAGGAGTAGGTGAGCAGTACTTC. This encodes CASSTGVGEQYF.